The rows below give T cell receptor beta chains drawn from one sample of a study of response to subunit inactivated influenza vaccine. TCRdb reprocessed the RT-PCR reads via MiXCR and lists one record per CDR3 protein. The sample comprises more than 600,000 distinct CDR3 sequences, 15% to 20% of which are singletons, and about 11% rests with the top ten. Sequencing was performed on PBMCs from blood, taken 5 to 6 days after vaccination. These receptors came from a man in his fifties who received an inactivated influenza vaccine. Both conserved end residues are part of each CDR3. Fields, in order: J gene, D gene, V gene, clone size, CDR3 protein, CDR3 DNA. A D gene is named only where the DNA matches it firmly. Rows may omit the clone size; those that give it use once, few, many or a size class.

TRBJ2-7,TRBD2,TRBV10-3,NA,CAISDLAGGPADEQYF,TGTGCCATCAGTGACCTAGCGGGAGGGCCGGCGGACGAGCAGTACTTC
TRBJ2-7,NA,TRBV4-1,NA,CASSQDNIGSRYEQYF,TGCGCCAGCAGCCAAGATAATATAGGCAGCAGATACGAGCAGTACTTC
TRBJ2-1,TRBD1,TRBV28,NA,CASSFTYGQGPYNEQFF,TGTGCCAGCAGTTTTACATACGGACAGGGCCCCTACAATGAGCAGTTCTTC
TRBJ1-2,NA,TRBV9,NA,CASSNPYNGGYTF,TGTGCCAGCAGCAACCCGTATAATGGTGGCTACACCTTC
TRBJ2-7,NA,TRBV4-3,NA,CASSQRHEQYF,TGCGCCAGCAGCCAACGACACGAGCAGTACTTC
TRBJ2-1,NA,TRBV15,few,CATSRPSGAYNEQFF,TGTGCCACCAGCCGCCCATCGGGGGCCTACAATGAGCAGTTCTTC
TRBJ2-1,NA,TRBV20-1,few,CSAAKDYNEQFF,TGCAGTGCAGCCAAGGACTACAATGAGCAGTTCTTC
TRBJ2-3,TRBD2,TRBV20-1,NA,CSAREEREWVTDTQYF,TGCAGTGCTAGAGAAGAGCGGGAGTGGGTGACAGATACGCAGTATTTT
TRBJ2-3,NA,TRBV28,NA,CASGASVDTQYF,TGTGCCTCCGGGGCTAGTGTCGATACGCAGTATTTT
TRBJ2-7,TRBD1,TRBV27,few,CASSSRQGWRVGEQYF,TGTGCCAGCAGTTCCCGACAGGGTTGGAGAGTAGGTGAGCAGTACTTC
TRBJ2-3,TRBD2,TRBV28,NA,CASSFPSGGTDTQYF,TGTGCCAGCAGTTTCCCTAGCGGAGGCACAGATACGCAGTATTTT
TRBJ2-1,TRBD2,TRBV29-1,few,CSVGLADRGEQFF,TGCAGCGTTGGCCTAGCGGATCGGGGCGAGCAGTTCTTC
TRBJ2-1,NA,TRBV7-9,NA,CASSSLTGPEQFF,TGTGCCAGCAGCAGCCTCACAGGTCCGGAGCAGTTCTTC
TRBJ2-1,TRBD2,TRBV7-2,few,CASSSRAGGGSNEQFF,TGTGCCAGCAGCTCCCGAGCGGGAGGGGGGTCCAATGAGCAGTTCTTC
TRBJ2-4,TRBD1,TRBV5-1,NA,CASSLTGRAKNIQYF,TGCGCCAGCAGCCTGACAGGGAGAGCCAAAAACATTCAGTACTTC
TRBJ1-2,TRBD1,TRBV4-3,few,CASSRQGSHGYTF,TGCGCCAGCAGCCGACAGGGCTCCCATGGCTACACCTTC
TRBJ1-1,NA,TRBV5-1,few,CASRPAGEEVNTEAFF,TGCGCCAGCAGACCTGCCGGGGAGGAAGTGAACACTGAAGCTTTCTTT
TRBJ2-6,NA,TRBV4-2,many,CASSQVVSGANVLTF,TGTGCCAGCAGCCAAGTCGTTTCTGGGGCCAACGTCCTGACTTTC
TRBJ2-3,TRBD2,TRBV15,NA,CATSSGISGRTDTQYF,TGTGCCACCAGCAGTGGTATAAGCGGGAGGACAGATACGCAGTATTTT
TRBJ2-7,NA,TRBV5-1,NA,CASRVTGTSYEQYF,TGCGCCAGCAGGGTGACCGGGACATCATACGAGCAGTACTTC
TRBJ1-4,NA,TRBV7-2,NA,CASSSRQGPEKLFF,TGTGCCAGCAGCTCCCGACAAGGTCCGGAAAAACTGTTTTTT
TRBJ2-7,TRBD1,TRBV12-3/TRBV12-4,few,CASTRTGGSGEQYF,TGTGCCAGCACCCGGACAGGGGGGAGTGGCGAGCAGTACTTC
TRBJ1-2,TRBD1,TRBV29-1,few,CSVGTGGRSYGYTF,TGCAGCGTCGGCACAGGGGGAAGGAGCTATGGCTACACCTTC
TRBJ2-5,NA,TRBV5-1,few,CASSFQGVRETQYF,TGCGCCAGCAGCTTTCAGGGTGTGCGGGAGACCCAGTACTTC
TRBJ2-7,TRBD1,TRBV14,few,CASSQVGQGSEQYF,TGTGCCAGCAGCCAAGTGGGACAGGGGAGTGAGCAGTACTTC
TRBJ2-2,TRBD1,TRBV20-1,NA,CSAPTGTGGNTGELFF,TGCAGTGCTCCTACAGGGACAGGGGGGAACACCGGGGAGCTGTTTTTT
TRBJ2-7,TRBD1,TRBV4-1,NA,CASSSKGGTGVDYEQYF,TGCGCCAGCAGTTCAAAAGGGGGGACAGGGGTGGATTACGAGCAGTACTTC
TRBJ1-2,NA,TRBV20-1,few,CSAREGQGSGYTF,TGCAGTGCTAGAGAAGGGCAGGGAAGTGGCTACACCTTC
TRBJ1-1,NA,TRBV30,NA,CAWSVRFPTEAFF,TGTGCCTGGAGTGTCAGGTTCCCGACTGAAGCTTTCTTT
TRBJ2-3,TRBD1,TRBV24-1,few,CATSPDRVADTQYF,TGTGCCACCAGCCCGGACAGGGTGGCAGATACGCAGTATTTT
TRBJ2-2,NA,TRBV7-9,NA,CASRYTGSFDGELFF,TGTGCCAGTAGATATACCGGCAGTTTTGACGGGGAGCTGTTTTTT
TRBJ1-5,NA,TRBV5-6,few,CASSLQLNQPQHF,TGTGCCAGCAGCTTACAGCTTAATCAGCCCCAGCATTTT
TRBJ1-1,TRBD1,TRBV15,NA,CATSRPGQLNTEAFF,TGTGCCACCAGCAGACCGGGACAGCTCAACACTGAAGCTTTCTTT
TRBJ2-1,TRBD2,TRBV28,few,CASSSIAGGPIVYNEQFF,TGTGCCAGCAGCTCGATAGCGGGAGGCCCCATCGTTTACAATGAGCAGTTCTTC
TRBJ2-1,NA,TRBV10-3,NA,CAISESGELYNEQFF,TGTGCCATCAGTGAGTCAGGTGAACTCTACAATGAGCAGTTCTTC
TRBJ2-7,TRBD1,TRBV9,NA,CASSVVERGPGEQYF,TGTGCCAGCAGCGTAGTGGAGAGGGGGCCGGGCGAGCAGTACTTC
TRBJ1-3,TRBD1,TRBV20-1,many,CSVADRANTIYF,TGCAGTGTCGCGGACAGGGCGAACACCATATATTTT
TRBJ2-1,NA,TRBV7-9,many,CASSPASYNEQFF,TGTGCCAGCAGCCCGGCTTCCTACAATGAGCAGTTCTTC
TRBJ2-1,NA,TRBV9,NA,CASSVKGLPGVGYNEQFF,TGTGCCAGCAGCGTAAAGGGACTGCCAGGCGTCGGCTACAATGAGCAGTTCTTC
TRBJ2-3,NA,TRBV20-1,NA,CSARPPRIGDTQYF,TGCAGTGCTAGACCCCCTCGAATCGGTGATACGCAGTATTTT
TRBJ2-7,NA,TRBV19,NA,CASSIRVSYEQYF,TGTGCCAGTAGTATCAGGGTCTCCTACGAGCAGTACTTC
TRBJ1-2,NA,TRBV4-3,NA,CASSLQVREGYTF,TGCGCCAGCAGCCTTCAGGTTCGGGAGGGCTACACCTTC